Below, 11 T cell receptor beta chains from the same sample are listed, as sequenced in a study of blood T cell repertoires in COVID-19. Produced via immunoSEQ multiplex PCR; TCRdb's table is partial and in-frame only. The repertoire has approximately 310,000 clones, 75% to 90% of them found once; the top ten carry over 1.5%. Sequenced input: PBMCs or T cells enriched from blood (not recorded which). Receptor source: a woman aged 25 to 39 who had been exposed to COVID-19.

The chain recombines TRBV28 with TRBJ1-5; no clear D gene. This CDR3 spans 11 amino acids. Germline lookup yields CDR1 MDHEN and CDR2 SYDVKM. V was pared by 5 bases and J by 6 bases, with 5 bases between. CDR3 DNA sequence: TGTGCCAGCAGTCCGGGTCAGCCCCAGCATTTT. Translating gives CASSPGQPQHF.

Comment on this clone: This CDR3 is also generated by other DNA sequences in the sample. The chain combines TRBV28 with TRBJ1-5, with a weak D call TRBD1 (6 bases). Germline CDR1 and CDR2: MDHEN and SYDVKM. The CDR3 extends over 14 amino acids. V dropped 6 bases and J dropped 2 bases, with 11 bases sitting between them. CDR3 DNA: TGTGCCAGCAGCCTTGGGGGCGGCAATCAGCCCCAGCATTTT. Its protein is CASSLGGGNQPQHF. Drawing the rest from reference TRBV28 and TRBJ1-5, the complete variable domain is DVKVTQSSRYLVKRTGEKVFLECVQDMDHENMFWYRQDPGLGLRLIYFSYDVKMKEKGDIPEGYSVSREKKERFSLILESASTNQTSMYLCASSLGGGNQPQHFGDGTRLSIL.

The chain recombines TRBV7-9 with TRBJ1-6; the match to TRBD1 covers 7 bases. After removal of 5 bases from V and 3 bases from J, the junction contained 4 bases not matched to a gene. CDR1 and CDR2 from the germline V gene are SEHNR and FQNEAQ (reference sequence). The CDR3 extends over 15 amino acids. The CDR3 DNA reads as TGTGCCAGCAGCGGAGGGACAGTCTATAATTCACCCCTCCACTTT. It translates to CASSGGTVYNSPLHF.

The chain carries TRBV10-3 and TRBJ1-2, with TRBD1 matching 8 bases. Trimming at V came to 7 bases and at J to 7 bases, leaving 5 bases not matched to a gene. CDR3 length: 12 amino acids. Germline CDR1 and CDR2: ENHRY and SYGVKD. The CDR3 spells CAITSGGGGYTF. For the CDR3, the DNA is TGTGCCATCACATCAGGGGGCGGTGGCTACACCTTC.

The rearrangement uses TRBV4-1 and TRBJ2-7; 8 bases fit TRBD1. CDR1 is MGHRA, CDR2 YSYEKL, per germline. Trimming took 5 bases from V and 1 from J; bases not matched to a gene: 1. The CDR3 is made up of 13 amino acids. CDR3 sequence (DNA): TGCGCCAGCAGCTGGGACAGGTCCTACGAGCAGTACTTC. Protein: CASSWDRSYEQYF.

This clone has just one count. The chain employs TRBV6-5 and TRBJ2-1; tentative D call: TRBD1 (6 bases). Germline V gene lookup returns CDR1 MNHEY and CDR2 SVGAGI. The V end lost 2 bases, the J end lost 4 bases, and 12 bases lay between the germline ends. The CDR3 contains 15 residues. For the CDR3, the DNA is TGTGCCAGCAGTTACACGCCAGACAGGTACAATGAGCAGTTCTTC. This encodes CASSYTPDRYNEQFF.

This rearrangement joins TRBV7-2 to TRBJ2-3; possible D gene TRBD1, 5 bases. CDR3 length equals 14 residues. CDR1 SGHTA and CDR2 FQGNSA come from the germline V gene. The V end was cut by 5 bases, the J end by 1 base, with 10 bases between. CDR3 residues: CASSEGVRTDTQYF. DNA of the CDR3: TGTGCCAGCAGCGAAGGGGTTCGCACAGATACGCAGTATTTT.

The chain links TRBV27 to TRBJ1-4, with D unresolved. CDR3 length equals 16 residues. Germline CDR1 is MNHEY and CDR2 is SMNVEV (reference sequence). Deletions cut 0 bases from V and 6 bases from J, with 14 bases between. The CDR3 loop reads CASSLSRVRGYEKLFF. In nucleotides, the CDR3 is TGTGCCAGCAGTTTATCGAGAGTGCGGGGTTATGAAAAACTGTTTTTT.

V gene TRBV25-1 combines with J gene TRBJ1-5, with D perhaps matching TRBD1 (5 bases). The CDR3 extends over 13 amino acids. The germline gives CDR1 MGHDK, CDR2 SYGVNS. V was trimmed by 1 base and J by 4 bases, leaving 5 bases between them. The CDR3 loop is CASSESGNQPQHF. For the CDR3, the DNA is TGTGCCAGCAGTGAATCAGGGAATCAGCCCCAGCATTTT.

The chain carries TRBV9 and TRBJ2-5; 8 positions agree with TRBD2. CDR3 length: 14 residues. V was clipped by 3 bases and J by 5 bases; unmatched bases: 6. CDR1 is SGDLS and CDR2 is YYNGEE in the germline V gene. CDR3 DNA sequence: TGTGCCAGCAGCGATCTTGGCGGGGGGGAGACCCAGTACTTC. Residues: CASSDLGGGETQYF.

This clone was seen only a few times. V gene TRBV18 combines with J gene TRBJ1-1, with D maybe TRBD1 (5 bases). CDR3 length: 15 amino acids. Trimming shortened V by 5 bases and J by 9 bases, and 22 bases separated the two germline ends. CDR1 is KGHSH, CDR2 LQKENI, per germline. In DNA, the CDR3 is TGTGCCAGCTCAACGGGAGGGACGTTTGCTTCGAAAGCTTTCTTT. Protein product: CASSTGGTFASKAFF.